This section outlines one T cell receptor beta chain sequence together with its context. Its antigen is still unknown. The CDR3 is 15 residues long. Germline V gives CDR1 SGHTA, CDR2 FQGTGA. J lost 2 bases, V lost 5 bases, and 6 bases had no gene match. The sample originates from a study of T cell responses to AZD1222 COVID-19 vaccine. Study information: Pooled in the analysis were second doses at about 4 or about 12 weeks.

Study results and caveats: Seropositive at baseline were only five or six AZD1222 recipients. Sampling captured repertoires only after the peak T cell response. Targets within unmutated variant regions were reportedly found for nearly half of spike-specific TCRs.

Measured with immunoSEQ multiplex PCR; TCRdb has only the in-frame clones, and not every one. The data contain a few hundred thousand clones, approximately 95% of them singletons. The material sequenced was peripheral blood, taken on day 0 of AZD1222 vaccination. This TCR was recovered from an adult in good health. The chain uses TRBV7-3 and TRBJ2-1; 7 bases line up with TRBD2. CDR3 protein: CASSKSGTTYNEQFF. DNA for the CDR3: TGTGCCAGCAGCAAGTCCGGGACTACCTACAATGAGCAGTTCTTC.